These T cell receptor beta chains were read from a single sample in a study of blood T cell repertoires in COVID-19. The assay was immunoSEQ multiplex PCR, and TCRdb's table has in-frame clones only and misses some. The sample has 200,000 to 250,000 clones, around 90% seen once; the top ten hold less than 3.5%. Sequences were obtained from peripheral blood. The receptors here all came from a man aged 25-45 years with COVID-19, enrolled during active disease. Each CDR3 is given with its conserved first and last residue. Only part of the rows carry a size: once, few, many, or a class if the clone is expanded.

J	V	size	CDR3
TRBJ1-4	TRBV5-1	.	CASSFDRKANEKLFF
TRBJ1-1	TRBV15	.	CATSRDRGTEAFF
TRBJ1-1	TRBV5-1	once	CASSLAGQGVIAFF
TRBJ2-4	TRBV4-3	.	CASSPGQPKNIQYF
TRBJ2-7	TRBV27	.	CASRNRASEQYF
TRBJ2-2	TRBV7-2	.	CASSPSPGTGELFF
TRBJ1-2	TRBV6-5	.	CASSYSEGLNYGYTF
TRBJ2-7	TRBV30	.	CAWGQGEQYF
TRBJ2-7	TRBV2	.	CASRPDTYEQYF
TRBJ2-7	TRBV4-3	once	CASSQQDLSYEQYF
TRBJ2-5	TRBV6-5	.	CASTGTTQETQYF
TRBJ2-7	TRBV6-2/TRBV6-3	.	CASSYVGGLTYEQYF
TRBJ1-2	TRBV7-2	.	CASSLVHGGGGYTF
TRBJ1-6	TRBV11-2	.	CASSSQDRGYNSPLHF
TRBJ1-1	TRBV12-5	.	CASGLEQGTEAFF
TRBJ1-2	TRBV7-2	.	CASSPGQGYNYGYTF
TRBJ1-3	TRBV18	.	CASSRAPSISSGNTIYF
TRBJ1-2	TRBV19	.	CASGRKSRTGRDGYTF
TRBJ1-2	TRBV3-1/TRBV3-2	.	CASHSHIDRDRDYGYTF
TRBJ1-2	TRBV3-1/TRBV3-2	.	CASSQPTASRYGYTF
TRBJ2-1	TRBV19	.	CASSIDGAGGTNNEQFF
TRBJ2-7	TRBV28	.	CASSSWTVFPYEQYF
TRBJ1-3	TRBV19	.	CASSRGGGSGNTIYF
TRBJ2-2	TRBV9	.	CASSVSGAGELFF
TRBJ1-1	TRBV5-1	.	CASSLGPEGTEAFF
TRBJ2-2	TRBV7-9	once	CASSYPQGWTGELFF
TRBJ1-1	TRBV7-9	.	CASSFPPRDSLNTEAFF
TRBJ1-1	TRBV4-1	.	CASSQDPGHNTEAFF
TRBJ2-7	TRBV6-5	.	CASSLIGTFTYEQYF
TRBJ2-1	TRBV28	.	CASTLGTTRYNEQFF
TRBJ2-2	TRBV5-1	.	CASSIRVPGELFF
TRBJ2-7	TRBV27	.	CASSSPFRDPHEQYF
TRBJ2-2	TRBV2	.	CATPTGTDTGELFF
TRBJ1-2	TRBV6-6	.	CASRSRDRGYGYTF